This T cell receptor (beta chain) was documented in a study of human T cells and chemical hapten exposure. For the study at large: Patients got weekly scalp diphenylcyclopropenone doses over the approximately 23-week study.

Time point given: patch test 2, 6 weeks after DPC sensitization. Regarding treatment: therapeutic diphenylcyclopropenone sensitization with weekly scalp DPC. Donors were 18 to 70-year-old alopecia patients suitable for DPC. The CDR3 sequence is 16 residues long. V lost 4 bases and J 2 bases, leaving 17 bases between the germline ends. Germline-derived CDR1 and CDR2 are SGHNT and YYREEE (reference sequence). In TCRdb, the RACE reads were re-called with MiXCR into one record per CDR3 protein. The data contain over 130,000 distinct CDR3 sequences, 12% of them singletons. This clonotype was recorded at least ten times. Its antigen is unknown. Findings and caveats of the study: Expanded TCRs formed significantly more large CDR3 similarity clusters than controls.

This chain links TRBV5-4 with TRBJ2-3; TRBD2 is a possible D gene (5 bases). The TCR sequence derives from a woman in her 50s with alopecia areata. Some clones in this sample may be carry-over from other donors' samples. Material: whole blood, obtained in connection with sensitization to the hapten diphenylcyclopropenone (DPC). In DNA, the CDR3 is TGTGCCAGCAGCCAGGTTTCACTAGGGCCCACAGATACGCAGTATTTT. Translating it yields CASSQVSLGPTDTQYF. The complete variable domain, with remaining parts taken from reference TRBV5-4 and TRBJ2-3, reads ETGVTQSPTHLIKTRGQQVTLRCSSQSGHNTVSWYQQALGQGPQFIFQYYREEENGRGNFPPRFSGLQFPNYSSELNVNALELDDSALYLCASSQVSLGPTDTQYFGPGTRLTVL.